The entry below gives a single T cell receptor (beta chain) sequence along with its context. The data originate from a study of blood T cell repertoires in COVID-19. Study as a whole: PBMCs, B-cell-depleted T cells, or T cells were the source of the cDNA or gDNA that made up the material.

In the original analysis: Amplification with reference gene primers provided the estimates of nucleated cell counts. Generated by immunoSEQ multiplex PCR, the TCRdb table keeps only in-frame clones and is missing some. V, J and clone size are taken as reported in that table, and D and trimming were inferred from the DNA itself. The sample lists a few hundred thousand clones, less than 85% occurring once. The CDR3 loop spans 13 amino acids. CDR1 MGHRA and CDR2 YSYEKL come from the germline V gene. The V and J ends lost 0 bases and 3 bases respectively, with 6 bases between them. The sequenced material came from peripheral blood. This receptor was taken from a woman aged 18-29 years with acute or convalescent COVID-19. The chain has TRBV4-1 and TRBJ2-7; D is possibly TRBD1 (5 bases). Here the CDR3 reads CASSQDQGYEQYF. CDR3 bases: TGCGCCAGCAGCCAAGATCAGGGCTACGAGCAGTACTTC.